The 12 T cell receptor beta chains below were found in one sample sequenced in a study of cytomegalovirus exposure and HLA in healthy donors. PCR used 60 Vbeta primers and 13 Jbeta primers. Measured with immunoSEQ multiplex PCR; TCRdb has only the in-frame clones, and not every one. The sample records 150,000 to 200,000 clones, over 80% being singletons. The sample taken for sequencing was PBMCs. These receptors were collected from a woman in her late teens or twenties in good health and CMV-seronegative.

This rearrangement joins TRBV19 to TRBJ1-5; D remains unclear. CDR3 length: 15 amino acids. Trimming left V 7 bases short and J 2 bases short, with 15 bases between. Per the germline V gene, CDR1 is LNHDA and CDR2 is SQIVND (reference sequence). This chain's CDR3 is CASTSTGSGNQPQHF. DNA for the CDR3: TGTGCCAGTACTTCGACGGGTTCGGGCAATCAGCCCCAGCATTTT. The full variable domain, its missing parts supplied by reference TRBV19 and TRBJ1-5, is DGGITQSPKYLFRKEGQNVTLSCEQNLNHDAMYWYRQDPGQGLRLIYYSQIVNDFQKGDIAEGYSVSREKKESFPLTVTSAQKNPTAFYLCASTSTGSGNQPQHFGDGTRLSIL.

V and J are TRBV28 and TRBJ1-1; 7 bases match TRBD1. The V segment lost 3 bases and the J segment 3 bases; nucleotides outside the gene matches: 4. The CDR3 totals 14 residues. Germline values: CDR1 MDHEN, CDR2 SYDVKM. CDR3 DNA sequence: TGTGCCAGCAGTTTGAGGGGGCGGGACACTGAAGCTTTCTTT. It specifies CASSLRGRDTEAFF.

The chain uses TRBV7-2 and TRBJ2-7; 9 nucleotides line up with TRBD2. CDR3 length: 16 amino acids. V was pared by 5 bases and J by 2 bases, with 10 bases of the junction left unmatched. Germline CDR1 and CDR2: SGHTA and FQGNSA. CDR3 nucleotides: TGTGCCAGCAGCAAGAGAGCGGGGGGCGTCACCTACGAGCAGTACTTC. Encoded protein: CASSKRAGGVTYEQYF. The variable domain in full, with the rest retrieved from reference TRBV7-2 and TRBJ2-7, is GAGVSQSPSNKVTEKGKDVELRCDPISGHTALYWYRQSLGQGLEFLIYFQGNSAPDKSGLPSDRFSAERTGGSVSTLTIQRTQQEDSAVYLCASSKRAGGVTYEQYFGPGTRLTVT.

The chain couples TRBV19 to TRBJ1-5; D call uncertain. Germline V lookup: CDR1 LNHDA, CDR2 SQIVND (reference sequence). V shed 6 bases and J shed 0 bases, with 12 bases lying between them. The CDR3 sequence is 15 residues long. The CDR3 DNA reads TGTGCCAGTAGACCGCGTCGATATAGCAATCAGCCCCAGCATTTT. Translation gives CASRPRRYSNQPQHF.

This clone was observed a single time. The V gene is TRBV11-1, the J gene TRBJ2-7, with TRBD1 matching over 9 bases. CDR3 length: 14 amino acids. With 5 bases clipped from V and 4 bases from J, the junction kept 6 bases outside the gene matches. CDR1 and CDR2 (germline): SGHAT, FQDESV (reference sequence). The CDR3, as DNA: TGTGCCAGCAGCCCAGGGACAGGGAAATACGAGCAGTACTTC. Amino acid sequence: CASSPGTGKYEQYF.

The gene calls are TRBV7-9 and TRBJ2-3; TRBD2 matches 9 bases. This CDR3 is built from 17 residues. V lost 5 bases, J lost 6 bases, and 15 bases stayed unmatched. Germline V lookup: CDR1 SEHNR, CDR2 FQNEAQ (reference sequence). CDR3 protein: CASSLTEMRGGRDTQYF. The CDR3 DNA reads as TGTGCCAGCAGCCTAACTGAAATGCGGGGGGGCCGCGATACGCAGTATTTT.

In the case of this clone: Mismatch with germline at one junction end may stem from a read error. CDR3 sequence: CASSLERTKNSQYF. The CDR3 nucleotides read TGTGCCAGCAGCTTAGAAAGAACCAAAAACAGTCAGTACTTC. The V call is TRBV7-9, the J call TRBJ2-4, with D unresolved. There are 14 residues in the CDR3. Germline V gene data show CDR1 as SEHNR and CDR2 as FQNEAQ (reference sequence).

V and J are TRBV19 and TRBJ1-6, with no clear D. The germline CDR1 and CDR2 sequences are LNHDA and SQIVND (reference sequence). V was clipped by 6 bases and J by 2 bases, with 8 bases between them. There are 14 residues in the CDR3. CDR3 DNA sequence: TGTGCCAGTAGCAATACAGCCTATAATTCACCCCTCCACTTT. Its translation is CASSNTAYNSPLHF.

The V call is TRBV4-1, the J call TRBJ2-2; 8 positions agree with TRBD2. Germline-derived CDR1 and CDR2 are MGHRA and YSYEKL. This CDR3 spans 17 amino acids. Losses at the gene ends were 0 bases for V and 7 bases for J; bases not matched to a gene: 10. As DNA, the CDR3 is TGCGCCAGCAGCCAAGATCCTAGACTAGCGTATGTCGGGGAGCTGTTTTTT. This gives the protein CASSQDPRLAYVGELFF.

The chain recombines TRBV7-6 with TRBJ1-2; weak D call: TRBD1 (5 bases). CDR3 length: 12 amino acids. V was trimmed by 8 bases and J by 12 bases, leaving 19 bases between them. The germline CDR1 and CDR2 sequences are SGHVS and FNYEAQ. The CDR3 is CASQGRGQQHTF. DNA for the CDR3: TGTGCCAGCCAGGGAAGAGGCCAGCAGCACACCTTC. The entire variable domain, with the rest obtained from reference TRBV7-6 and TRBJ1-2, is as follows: GAGVSQSPRYKVTKRGQDVALRCDPISGHVSLYWYRQALGQGPEFLTYFNYEAQQDKSGLPNDRFSAERPEGSISTLTIQRTEQRDSAMYRCASQGRGQQHTFGSGTRLTVV.

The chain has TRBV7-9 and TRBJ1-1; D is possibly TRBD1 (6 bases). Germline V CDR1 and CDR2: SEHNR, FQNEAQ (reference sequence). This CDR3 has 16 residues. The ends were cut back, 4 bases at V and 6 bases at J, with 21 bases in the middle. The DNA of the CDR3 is TGTGCCAGCAGCTACCCACAGGGACGGTTACTCTCTGAAGCTTTCTTT. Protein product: CASSYPQGRLLSEAFF.

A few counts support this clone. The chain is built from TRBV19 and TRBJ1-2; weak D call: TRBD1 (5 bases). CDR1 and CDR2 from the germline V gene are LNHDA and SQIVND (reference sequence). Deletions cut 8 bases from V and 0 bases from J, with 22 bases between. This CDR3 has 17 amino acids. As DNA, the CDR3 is TGTGCCAGTGGCCCCCCCCCAGGGAAAGGGGCTAACTATGGCTACACCTTC. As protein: CASGPPPGKGANYGYTF. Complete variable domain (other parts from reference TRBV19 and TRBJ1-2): DGGITQSPKYLFRKEGQNVTLSCEQNLNHDAMYWYRQDPGQGLRLIYYSQIVNDFQKGDIAEGYSVSREKKESFPLTVTSAQKNPTAFYLCASGPPPGKGANYGYTFGSGTRLTVV.